This entry features one TCR beta chain sequence. As yet, its antigen is unknown. No infections or other immune events were documented during collection. Using immunoSEQ multiplex PCR, the repertoire was profiled, and TCRdb retains in-frame clones only, with some absent. Altogether approximately 120,000 clones are present, 84% being singletons, with the ten largest covering 2.5% to 3.5%. This sample is drawn from a study of identifying expanded T cells in peripheral blood. Study-wide results and limits: Technical replicates showed around 1.1 changed clones; approximately two weeks roughly 16; four weeks 19.

Germline values: CDR1 SEHNR, CDR2 FQNEAQ (reference sequence). Between the trimmed V and J ends, which lost 1 base and 6 bases, there was a span of 9 bases. This CDR3 is built from 13 residues. Sequenced sample: blood. The receptor's source is a person aged 18 to 75 in good health. The chain is built from TRBV7-9 and TRBJ1-2; TRBD1 might be the D (5 bases). The CDR3 reads CASSLDRRDGYTF. Here the CDR3 DNA reads TGTGCCAGCAGCTTAGACAGGAGAGATGGCTACACCTTC.